The rows below give T cell receptor beta chains drawn from one sample of a study of shared clonotypes between healthy human individuals. The assay was immunoSEQ multiplex PCR, and TCRdb's table has in-frame clones only and misses some. The sample shows around 2,000,000 clones, approximately 95% of them seen only once. Sequencing was done on a sample of naive CD4+ T cells sorted from blood. The receptor source for this set is a man aged 18 to 35 in good health. Each CDR3 is given with its conserved first and last residue.

>TRBV5-4|TRBJ2-1
CASSWDRGNYNEQFF
>TRBV9|TRBJ2-1
CASSVGGLHYNEQFF
>TRBV18|TRBJ1-6
CASSPMAVQGSPLHF
>TRBV5-1|TRBJ2-7
CASSLGTGYEQYF
>TRBV6-1|TRBJ1-2
CASSDRDRGGYTF
>TRBV6-5|TRBJ2-3
CASRPGTSQDTQYF
>TRBV7-2|TRBJ2-1
CASSLIQVAFF
>TRBV30|TRBJ2-3
CAWAGGQSTDTQYF
>TRBV5-8|TRBJ2-2
CASRVYSGKNTGELFF
>TRBV29-1|TRBJ1-1
CSARQGGGNEAFF
>TRBV10-3|TRBJ1-6
CAISGDRGNSPLHF
>TRBV30|TRBJ1-4
CAWTGGEGEKLFF
>TRBV11-1|TRBJ1-2
CASRQPGTTSYTF
>TRBV15|TRBJ2-7
CATSPGDRAYEQYF
>TRBV28|TRBJ2-7
CASSKGLAGYEQYF
>TRBV7-2|TRBJ1-2
CASSLGGLGGNYGYTF
>TRBV2|TRBJ2-5
CASRQETQYF
>TRBV1|-
CTSSQEERGISYEQYF
>TRBV5-1|TRBJ2-7
CASRPALTYEQYF
>TRBV5-4|TRBJ2-3
CASSLQIGTGGRSTDTQYF
>TRBV7-2|TRBJ1-5
CASSPIADRRQPQHF